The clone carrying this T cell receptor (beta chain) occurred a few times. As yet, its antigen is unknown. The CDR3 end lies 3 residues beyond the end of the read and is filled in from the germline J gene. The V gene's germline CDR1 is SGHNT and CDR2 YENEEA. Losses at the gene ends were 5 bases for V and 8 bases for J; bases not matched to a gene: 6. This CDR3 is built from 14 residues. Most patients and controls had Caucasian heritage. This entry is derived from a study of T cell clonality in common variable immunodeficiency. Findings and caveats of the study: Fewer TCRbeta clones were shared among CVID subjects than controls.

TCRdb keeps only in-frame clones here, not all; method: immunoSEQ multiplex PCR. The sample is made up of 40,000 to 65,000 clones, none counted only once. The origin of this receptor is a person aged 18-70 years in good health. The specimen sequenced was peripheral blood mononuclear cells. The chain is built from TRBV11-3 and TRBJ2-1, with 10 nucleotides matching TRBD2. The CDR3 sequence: CASSKLAGQYEQFF. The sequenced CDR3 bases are TGTGCCAGCAGCAAACTAGCGGGACAGTATGAG.